The present T cell receptor (beta chain) was sequenced within a study of blood T cell repertoires in COVID-19. The ends lost 3 bases at V and 8 bases at J; junction bases unmatched: 3. The CDR3 length is 13 residues. Germline CDR1 SGDLS, CDR2 YYNGEE. Measured with immunoSEQ multiplex PCR; TCRdb has only the in-frame clones, and not every one. The sample gives approximately 15,000 clones, roughly 84% of which show up once; about a quarter is in the top ten. The source of this sequence is a woman between 45 and 60 years old with active or convalescent COVID-19. This chain links TRBV9 with TRBJ2-2, with 8 bases fitting TRBD2. The sequenced sample consisted of peripheral blood. Here the CDR3 reads CASSATSAGELFF. CDR3 coding DNA: TGTGCCAGCAGCGCGACTAGCGCAGGGGAGCTGTTTTTT. The whole variable domain, filled in from reference TRBV9 and TRBJ2-2, reads DSGVTQTPKHLITATGQRVTLRCSPRSGDLSVYWYQQSLDQGLQFLIQYYNGEERAKGNILERFSAQQFPDLHSELNLSSLELGDSALYFCASSATSAGELFFGEGSRLTVL.